The present entry profiles one T cell receptor (beta chain) with its context. One entry per CDR3 protein, without DNA, is what TCRdb gives after re-calling the 5' RACE reads. There are roughly 170,000 distinct CDR3 sequences in the sample, with approximately 7.4% held by the top ten. Sampling involved one blood draw (roughly 2.5 ml) for every donor. These data are taken from a study of monozygotic twins with inflammatory bowel disease. This CDR3 has 18 amino acids. CDR1 is SGHNT, CDR2 YYREEE, per germline (reference sequence). The chain has TRBV5-4 and TRBJ1-6; checking the TCRdb D call of TRBD1 is not possible without DNA. This receptor was obtained from a human donor with ulcerative colitis or Crohn's disease, or a healthy co-twin of an affected twin (not recorded which). Material: blood. CDR3 residues: CASSWAGEVLGYNSPLHF.